This T cell receptor (beta chain) was obtained from a study of cytomegalovirus exposure and HLA in healthy donors. Overall study context: About 85 million unique TCRs from HLA-typed donors were held in an early release of data.

V shed 3 bases and J 4 bases; nucleotides not matched to a gene: 3. Germline V lookup: CDR1 SEHNR, CDR2 FQNEAQ (reference sequence). CDR3 length equals 14 residues. Notes on this clone: Its antigen is unidentified.

PCR involved 60 Vbeta and 13 Jbeta primers. Repertoires were generated with immunoSEQ multiplex PCR, while TCRdb's copy carries only in-frame clones and drops some. The table includes roughly 86,000 clones, around three fifths detected once. The study, taken as a whole, reports: Reportedly, a later analysis found an Asian-associated ancestry cluster had fewer N-insertions than the roughly 630-donor mean. Accurate prediction of HLA-A and HLA-B alleles (for most subjects) was reportedly achieved from TCR beta sequences.

The chain carries TRBV7-9 and TRBJ2-7; 10 bases align to TRBD1. The sample comprised PBMCs. The origin of this receptor is a man aged 25-45 years in good health and CMV-seronegative. The CDR3 loop reads CASSLGTGEYEQYF. DNA of the CDR3: TGTGCCAGCAGCTTGGGGACAGGGGAATACGAGCAGTACTTC.